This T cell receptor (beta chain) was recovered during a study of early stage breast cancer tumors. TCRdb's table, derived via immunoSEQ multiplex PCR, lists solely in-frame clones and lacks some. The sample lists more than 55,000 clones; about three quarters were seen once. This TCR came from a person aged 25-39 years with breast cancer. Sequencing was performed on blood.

This CDR3 is CASRRGGVDYGYTF. The CDR3 DNA sequence: TGCGCCAGCAGAAGGGGGGGCGTGGACTATGGCTACACCTTC. This rearrangement joins TRBV5-1 to TRBJ1-2; tentatively, D is TRBD1 (6 bases). The CDR3 totals 14 residues. Trimming removed 5 bases from V and 3 bases from J, with 14 bases in between. From germline, CDR1 is SGHRS and CDR2 YFSETQ. Complete variable domain (other parts from reference TRBV5-1 and TRBJ1-2): KAGVTQTPRYLIKTRGQQVTLSCSPISGHRSVSWYQQTPGQGLQFLFEYFSETQRNKGNFPGRFSGRQFSNSRSEMNVSTLELGDSALYLCASRRGGVDYGYTFGSGTRLTVV.